The following is a T cell receptor (beta chain) sequence with its context. The antigen remains unidentified. The data derive from a study of T cells in Graves' hyperthyroidism and ophthalmopathy. Study information: Peripheral blood was secured at the point of initial diagnosis, before any treatment. Points from the study as a whole: Most clonotypes expanded in thyroid above 0.001 were likewise present in blood.

RNA transcripts served as the template for amplifying TCR beta CDR3 regions. RT-PCR in the first round (using the HTBI primer set) targeted the TCR CDR3. MiXCR, run by TCRdb on the multiplex PCR reads, gives a single entry per CDR3 protein. This sample carries some 530,000 distinct CDR3 sequences, approximately 23% of them seen once, and the ten largest clones take approximately 54%. Uncontrolled infection, other autoimmune disease, pregnancy or lactation disqualified patients from enrolment. This CDR3 is 16 amino acids long. Germline V gene data show CDR1 as KGHSH and CDR2 as LQKENI. This clonotype was obtained from a woman in her 70s with Graves' ophthalmopathy. What was sequenced was blood. This chain joins TRBV18 and TRBJ2-7; D is possibly TRBD2 (5 bases). The J call may be wrong; the DNA end is better matched by TRBJ2-1. CDR3 loop: CASSPPSSGRSYEQFF. The CDR3 coding sequence is TGTGCCAGCTCACCACCCTCGAGCGGTCGCTCCTACGAGCAGTTCTTC.